This is a list of T cell receptor beta chains from one sample in a study of shared clonotypes between healthy human individuals. Some clones are missing from TCRdb's copy, which holds only in-frame ones; the method was immunoSEQ multiplex PCR. Of about 2 million clones listed, 85% to 95% are singletons. The sample was naive CD8+ T cells sorted from blood. These receptors originate from a young man in good health. Each CDR3 is given with its conserved first and last residue. D genes are given only for firm matches. Rows may omit the clone size; those that give it use once, few, many or a size class.

j_call v_call clone_size d_call cdr3_nt cdr3_aa
TRBJ2-7 TRBV9 - - TGTGCCAGCAGCGTAGGCATACAGGGTTCCTACGAGCAGTACTTC CASSVGIQGSYEQYF
TRBJ2-2 TRBV7-2 - TRBD2 TGTGCCAGCAGCCCCGGACTAGTGACTACCGGGGAGCTGTTTTTT CASSPGLVTTGELFF
TRBJ2-7 TRBV10-2 - - TGCGCCAGCAGTACCCAGGCTGGCTACGAGCAGTACTTC CASSTQAGYEQYF
TRBJ1-1 TRBV7-9 - TRBD1 TGTGCCAGCAGCCCCCAGGGGGTGGGCACTGAAGCTTTCTTT CASSPQGVGTEAFF
TRBJ1-4 TRBV5-4 - - TGTGCCAGCAGCTTGGAGGCAGCAGATGAAAAACTGTTTTTT CASSLEAADEKLFF
TRBJ2-1 TRBV5-1 - TRBD2 TGCGCCAGCAGCGGGCGGGGGACTGACAATGAGCAGTTCTTC CASSGRGTDNEQFF
TRBJ2-7 TRBV4-1 once TRBD2 TGCGCCAGCAGCCAAGAGGGGCGGGAGGGCCTCCTCGTTTACGAGCAGTACTTC CASSQEGREGLLVYEQYF
TRBJ2-2 TRBV13 - - TGTGCCAGCGCTCCGGGATTGGACACCGGGGAGCTGTTTTTT CASAPGLDTGELFF
TRBJ1-2 TRBV6-5 - - TGTGCCAGCAGTCCTTCGACAGGACCCAACTATGGCTACACCTTC CASSPSTGPNYGYTF
TRBJ2-7 TRBV27 - - TGTGCCAGCAGCCCTTCCCTCCCTTTGGAGCGGAGCTCCTACGAGCAGTACTTC CASSPSLPLERSSYEQYF
TRBJ2-3 TRBV2 - - TGTGCCAGCAGTGAAGGGGGATTGGGCTGGTCTTCCACAGATACGCAGTATTTT CASSEGGLGWSSTDTQYF
TRBJ2-2 TRBV10-2 - - TGCGCCAGCAGTGAGGGGGCTATAAACACCGGGGAGCTGTTTTTT CASSEGAINTGELFF
TRBJ2-7 TRBV5-6 - TRBD2 TGTGCCAGCAGCTTGGGACTAGCAGACTACGAGCAGTACTTC CASSLGLADYEQYF
TRBJ2-5 TRBV28 once TRBD2 TGTGCCAGCAGTTTATACGGCGGGAGTGGTCCTTTAGAGACCCAGTACTTC CASSLYGGSGPLETQYF
TRBJ2-7 TRBV13 - TRBD1 TGTGCCAGCAGCTCAAGGGACAGCTCCTACGAGCAGTACTTC CASSSRDSSYEQYF
TRBJ2-7 TRBV7-9 - TRBD2 TGTGCCAGCAGCTCGAGGAATGGGCTAGCGGAGGCCTACGAGCAGTACTTC CASSSRNGLAEAYEQYF
TRBJ1-1 TRBV4-1 - - TGCGCCAGCAGCATTCGGTCAGGGAACACTGAAGCTTTCTTT CASSIRSGNTEAFF
TRBJ2-3 TRBV30 - - TGTGCCTGGACCCCCCTATCGGACCTTAGCACAGATACGCAGTATTTT CAWTPLSDLSTDTQYF
TRBJ2-7 TRBV13 - TRBD2 TGTGCCAGCAGCTTCGCGCGGGAGGGCGAGCAGTACTTC CASSFAREGEQYF
TRBJ2-7 TRBV7-8 - - TGTGCCAGCAGCTTAGTTCTCCCTCCTGGTTACGAGCAGTACTTC CASSLVLPPGYEQYF
TRBJ2-3 TRBV9 - TRBD2 TGTGCCAGCAGCGCTAGCGGGCCTAGCACAGATACGCAGTATTTT CASSASGPSTDTQYF
TRBJ1-1 TRBV2 - TRBD1 TGTGCCAGCAGAGCCGGGACAGGGGCTGAAGCTTTCTTT CASRAGTGAEAFF